A selection of T cell receptor beta chains follows, all from one sample in a study of siplizumab effects on memory and regulatory T cells. The repertoire was sequenced with immunoSEQ multiplex PCR; TCRdb's copy has only in-frame clones and lacks some. The table includes over 85,000 clones, nearly 95% detected once. Source material: non-Treg CD4+ T cells sorted from blood. These receptor sequences come from a human donor in good health. Each CDR3 is given with its conserved first and last residue. D genes are given only for firm matches.

TRBJ2-5 TRBD1 TRBV5-1 TGCGCCAGCACATTCCGGGACAGACAAGAGACCCAGTACTTC CASTFRDRQETQYF
TRBJ2-3 NA TRBV5-1 TGCGCCAGCAGCGTTCAGGGTCGGACAGATACGCAGTATTTT CASSVQGRTDTQYF
TRBJ2-3 NA TRBV9 TGTGCCAGCAGCGTAGGATGGGCCCCAGGGAGCACAGATACGCAGTATTTT CASSVGWAPGSTDTQYF
TRBJ1-1 NA TRBV19 TGTGCCAGTAGTATACTCGCGGCCGCGAACACTGAAGCTTTCTTT CASSILAAANTEAFF
TRBJ2-1 TRBD2 TRBV6-1 TGTGCCAGCAGTGACTTTAGCGGGAGAGATTCCTACAATGAGCAGTTCTTC CASSDFSGRDSYNEQFF
TRBJ2-1 TRBD1 TRBV6-1 TGTGCCAGCATGTCGGACAGGGACTTCGAGCAGTTCTTC CASMSDRDFEQFF
TRBJ1-1 TRBD1 TRBV29-1 TGCAGCGTTGAAGGAGACAGGGTACCGCTCGGGGCTTTCTTT CSVEGDRVPLGAFF
TRBJ1-4 NA TRBV5-1 TGCGCCAGCAGCCGGGTGGGGGCAACTAATGAAAAACTGTTTTTT CASSRVGATNEKLFF
TRBJ1-1 NA TRBV4-1 TGCGCCAGCAGCACAGAGACGGCTACAGAAGCTTTCTTT CASSTETATEAFF
TRBJ1-2 NA TRBV6-1 TGTGCCAGCAGTGAACGGGACTATGGCTACACCTTC CASSERDYGYTF